This entry features one T cell receptor beta chain sequence. Antigen specificity is unknown. This sample was included in a study of cytotoxic CD8 clonotypes in ibrutinib-treated CLL. Study context: Partial responders around 25, complete 2; about 12 progressed and roughly 14 stayed in remission by median 68 months.

Trimming took 0 bases from V and 9 from J, leaving 9 bases between them. Germline V CDR1 and CDR2: MGHRA, YSYEKL. The CDR3 spans 13 residues. Findings and limits, study-wide: Clonality grew at ibrutinib response; at progression, it decreased back toward baseline.

Sequencing used immunoSEQ multiplex PCR; TCRdb keeps in-frame clones, though not all of them. The table includes 200,000 to 250,000 clones, around 70% detected once. This TCR was recovered from a human donor with chronic lymphocytic leukemia. Here the sequenced sample was PBMCs, taken after 24 months of ibrutinib treatment. The chain recombines TRBV4-1 with TRBJ2-1, with D possibly being TRBD1 (5 bases). DNA for the CDR3: TGCGCCAGCAGCCAAGATGTCAGGGTTGAGCAGTTCTTC. Translated, it gives CASSQDVRVEQFF.